This TCR beta chain was sequenced in a study of CD8+CD57+ T cells in acquired aplastic anemia. About the research overall: Mean yield of DNA from sorted CD4+ and CD8+ cells was roughly 3.2 ug.

Sequencing was done on patients that had shown CD8+CD57+ cell expansion by flow cytometry. The CDR3 totals 14 residues. Germline CDR1 reads LNHNV; CDR2 reads YYDKDF (reference sequence). V was trimmed by 5 bases and J by 7 bases, leaving 12 bases between them. This clonotype appeared a few times. TCR beta VDJ and CDR3 profiling used genomic DNA as template. MiXCR, run by TCRdb on the reads, gives a single entry per CDR3 protein. The repertoire includes more than 150,000 distinct CDR3 sequences, nearly 50% of them detected once, and roughly 13% sits in the top ten. Material for sequencing was sorted CD4+, CD8+, or CD8+CD57+ T cells (not recorded which) from PBMCs. The chain employs TRBV15 and TRBJ1-6; tentatively, D is TRBD1 (5 bases). The sequence was obtained from a human donor with aplastic anemia. CDR3 amino acids: CATSGGGKNSPLHF. In DNA, the CDR3 is TGTGCCACCAGCGGTGGGGGGAAGAATTCACCCCTCCACTTT.